A selection of T cell receptor beta chains follows, all from one sample in a study of blood T cell repertoires in COVID-19. Produced via immunoSEQ multiplex PCR; TCRdb's table is partial and in-frame only. The data show about 45,000 clones, with more than 60% seen just once and 28% held by the top ten. Material: peripheral blood. The receptor set was obtained from a woman between 65 and 79 years old with acute or convalescent COVID-19. Both conserved end residues are part of each CDR3. Each record gives: CDR3 protein, CDR3 DNA, V gene, clone size, J gene, D gene. D genes are given only for firm matches. Clone size is stated in some rows and not others, as once, few, many or a class when expanded.

cdr3_aa: CASTVTGGNGYTF
cdr3_nt: TGTGCCAGTACGGTGACAGGGGGGAATGGCTACACCTTC
v_call: TRBV19
clone_size: -
j_call: TRBJ1-2
d_call: TRBD1

cdr3_aa: CASSQDLGQSNEKLFF
cdr3_nt: TGCGCCAGCAGCCAAGATTTGGGACAGTCTAATGAAAAACTGTTTTTT
v_call: TRBV4-3
clone_size: -
j_call: TRBJ1-4
d_call: TRBD1

cdr3_aa: CASSRQVEKLFF
cdr3_nt: TGTGCCAGCAGCAGACAGGTGGAAAAACTGTTTTTT
v_call: TRBV12-3/TRBV12-4
clone_size: -
j_call: TRBJ1-4
d_call: -

cdr3_aa: CASLAVENSNQPQHF
cdr3_nt: TGTGCCAGCCTCGCCGTGGAGAATAGCAATCAGCCCCAGCATTTT
v_call: TRBV28
clone_size: once
j_call: TRBJ1-5
d_call: -

cdr3_aa: CASSPLAGTRTDTQYF
cdr3_nt: TGTGCCAGCAGCCCACTTGCCGGGACAAGGACAGATACGCAGTATTTT
v_call: TRBV7-2
clone_size: -
j_call: TRBJ2-3
d_call: -

cdr3_aa: CAISPGKNVQAYGYTF
cdr3_nt: TGTGCCATCAGTCCAGGCAAAAACGTACAGGCCTATGGCTACACCTTC
v_call: TRBV10-3
clone_size: -
j_call: TRBJ1-2
d_call: -

cdr3_aa: CASTQRWGGDTEAFF
cdr3_nt: TGTGCCAGCACCCAAAGATGGGGAGGGGACACTGAAGCTTTCTTT
v_call: TRBV7-2
clone_size: few
j_call: TRBJ1-1
d_call: -

cdr3_aa: CASSQATGGYYEQYF
cdr3_nt: TGTGCCAGCAGCCAAGCGACAGGCGGGTACTACGAGCAGTACTTC
v_call: TRBV3-1/TRBV3-2
clone_size: few
j_call: TRBJ2-7
d_call: -

cdr3_aa: CASSQSKGAKGYTF
cdr3_nt: TGTGCCAGCAGCCAATCAAAGGGGGCGAAAGGCTACACCTTC
v_call: TRBV16
clone_size: -
j_call: TRBJ1-2
d_call: TRBD1

cdr3_aa: CAWSIGLGSNQPQHF
cdr3_nt: TGTGCCTGGAGTATCGGGTTGGGTAGCAATCAGCCCCAGCATTTT
v_call: TRBV30
clone_size: -
j_call: TRBJ1-5
d_call: -

cdr3_aa: CASSPPRVNQPQHF
cdr3_nt: TGTGCCAGTAGTCCCCCCAGGGTGAATCAGCCCCAGCATTTT
v_call: TRBV19
clone_size: -
j_call: TRBJ1-5
d_call: -

cdr3_aa: CASSSQGVGGYTF
cdr3_nt: TGTGCCAGCAGTTCGCAGGGGGTTGGTGGCTACACCTTC
v_call: TRBV27
clone_size: -
j_call: TRBJ1-2
d_call: TRBD1

cdr3_aa: CASSSQTSTIVYEQYF
cdr3_nt: TGTGCCAGCAGTTCCCAGACTAGCACCATAGTCTACGAGCAGTACTTC
v_call: TRBV28
clone_size: -
j_call: TRBJ2-7
d_call: TRBD2

cdr3_aa: CASSRTGTNQPQHF
cdr3_nt: TGTGCCAGCAGTAGGACAGGGACAAATCAGCCCCAGCATTTT
v_call: TRBV2
clone_size: few
j_call: TRBJ1-5
d_call: TRBD1

cdr3_aa: CASTSTGDTEAFF
cdr3_nt: TGTGCCAGTACCTCGACAGGGGACACTGAAGCTTTCTTT
v_call: TRBV19
clone_size: -
j_call: TRBJ1-1
d_call: TRBD1

cdr3_aa: CASSPRGINSPLHF
cdr3_nt: TGTGCCAGCAGCCCGCGGGGAATTAATTCACCCCTCCACTTT
v_call: TRBV7-2
clone_size: -
j_call: TRBJ1-6
d_call: -

cdr3_aa: CASSYSNRGANEQYF
cdr3_nt: TGTGCCAGCAGTTACTCGAACCGGGGGGCCAACGAGCAGTACTTC
v_call: TRBV6-8
clone_size: -
j_call: TRBJ2-7
d_call: -

cdr3_aa: CASSIVGSQETQYF
cdr3_nt: TGTGCCAGTAGTATAGTTGGCAGTCAAGAGACCCAGTACTTC
v_call: TRBV19
clone_size: -
j_call: TRBJ2-5
d_call: -

cdr3_aa: CASSSGQFLYEQYF
cdr3_nt: TGTGCCAGCAGCTCGGGACAGTTCCTCTACGAGCAGTACTTC
v_call: TRBV5-6
clone_size: once
j_call: TRBJ2-7
d_call: TRBD1

cdr3_aa: CASIFRGGNYGYTF
cdr3_nt: TGTGCCAGCATTTTTAGGGGTGGTAACTATGGCTACACCTTC
v_call: TRBV6-5
clone_size: -
j_call: TRBJ1-2
d_call: -

cdr3_aa: CASSLIDTGELFF
cdr3_nt: TGTGCCAGCAGCTTAATAGACACCGGGGAGCTGTTTTTT
v_call: TRBV5-5
clone_size: -
j_call: TRBJ2-2
d_call: -

cdr3_aa: CASSARQYNEQFF
cdr3_nt: TGTGCCAGCAGCGCTAGACAGTACAATGAGCAGTTCTTC
v_call: TRBV3-1/TRBV3-2
clone_size: -
j_call: TRBJ2-1
d_call: -

cdr3_aa: CASSDLPPPGQGINEQYF
cdr3_nt: TGCGCCAGCAGTGACCTACCCCCCCCGGGACAGGGAATTAACGAGCAGTACTTC
v_call: TRBV10-1
clone_size: -
j_call: TRBJ2-7
d_call: TRBD1

cdr3_aa: CASSPLAGGDNEQFF
cdr3_nt: TGTGCCAGCAGCCCTTTGGCAGGGGGTGACAATGAGCAGTTCTTC
v_call: TRBV7-6
clone_size: -
j_call: TRBJ2-1
d_call: TRBD1

cdr3_aa: CASSPGLGYEQYF
cdr3_nt: TGTGCCAGCAGCCCGGGACTAGGGTACGAGCAGTACTTC
v_call: TRBV7-6
clone_size: many
j_call: TRBJ2-7
d_call: TRBD2

cdr3_aa: CATSDSQELGEETQYF
cdr3_nt: TGTGCCACCAGTGATTCACAGGAGTTAGGGGAAGAGACCCAGTACTTC
v_call: TRBV24-1
clone_size: -
j_call: TRBJ2-5
d_call: -

cdr3_aa: CASSLDAFGTGFYNSPLHF
cdr3_nt: TGCGCCAGCAGCTTGGACGCCTTTGGGACAGGGTTTTACAATTCACCCCTCCACTTT
v_call: TRBV5-1
clone_size: once
j_call: TRBJ1-6
d_call: TRBD1

cdr3_aa: CASSVWGQGGLNEQFF
cdr3_nt: TGTGCCAGCAGCGTCTGGGGACAGGGAGGTTTGAATGAGCAGTTCTTC
v_call: TRBV5-6
clone_size: -
j_call: TRBJ2-1
d_call: TRBD1

cdr3_aa: CASSPGTGVHYGYTF
cdr3_nt: TGTGCCAGCAGCCCCGGGACAGGGGTTCACTATGGCTACACCTTC
v_call: TRBV4-2
clone_size: -
j_call: TRBJ1-2
d_call: TRBD1

cdr3_aa: CASSPLASSYNEQFF
cdr3_nt: TGTGCCAGCAGCCCACTAGCCAGCTCCTACAATGAGCAGTTCTTC
v_call: TRBV7-3
clone_size: -
j_call: TRBJ2-1
d_call: -

cdr3_aa: CASSLVTGNEKLFF
cdr3_nt: TGTGCCAGCAGCTTAGTTACGGGTAATGAAAAACTGTTTTTT
v_call: TRBV7-2
clone_size: once
j_call: TRBJ1-4
d_call: -

cdr3_aa: CASSLALSSYEQYF
cdr3_nt: TGTGCCAGCAGTCTAGCGTTGAGCTCCTACGAGCAGTACTTC
v_call: TRBV6-5
clone_size: once
j_call: TRBJ2-7
d_call: -

cdr3_aa: CASSDYRSPRLYEQYF
cdr3_nt: TGCGCCAGCAGTGACTATCGATCGCCGAGGTTATACGAGCAGTACTTC
v_call: TRBV10-1
clone_size: -
j_call: TRBJ2-7
d_call: -

cdr3_aa: CASSLGTVRTPLHF
cdr3_nt: TGTGCCAGCTCACTCGGGACAGTAAGGACACCCCTCCACTTT
v_call: TRBV18
clone_size: -
j_call: TRBJ1-6
d_call: TRBD1

cdr3_aa: CASSSDRAESGNTIYF
cdr3_nt: TGTGCCAGCAGCTCGGACAGGGCAGAGTCTGGAAACACCATATATTTT
v_call: TRBV11-2
clone_size: -
j_call: TRBJ1-3
d_call: TRBD1

cdr3_aa: CASSLTGATEAFF
cdr3_nt: TGTGCCAGCTCACTCACAGGGGCCACTGAAGCTTTCTTT
v_call: TRBV18
clone_size: -
j_call: TRBJ1-1
d_call: TRBD1

cdr3_aa: CASTLGGGVGGYTF
cdr3_nt: TGTGCCAGCACCCTCGGGGGAGGGGTGGGAGGCTACACCTTC
v_call: TRBV2
clone_size: -
j_call: TRBJ1-2
d_call: -

cdr3_aa: CASKDRRFDTGELFF
cdr3_nt: TGTGCCAGCAAAGACAGGAGGTTCGACACCGGGGAGCTGTTTTTT
v_call: TRBV27
clone_size: -
j_call: TRBJ2-2
d_call: -

cdr3_aa: CASSLRQGAHYGYTF
cdr3_nt: TGTGCCAGCAGTTTAAGACAGGGGGCGCACTATGGCTACACCTTC
v_call: TRBV27
clone_size: -
j_call: TRBJ1-2
d_call: TRBD1

cdr3_aa: CASSQRSTGQGVSGYTF
cdr3_nt: TGCGCCAGCAGCCAACGATCAACGGGACAGGGGGTATCGGGCTACACCTTC
v_call: TRBV4-3
clone_size: -
j_call: TRBJ1-2
d_call: TRBD1

cdr3_aa: CAQPRCGPYNSPLHF
cdr3_nt: TGTGCCCAACCACGATGCGGGCCCTATAATTCACCCCTCCACTTT
v_call: TRBV19
clone_size: -
j_call: TRBJ1-6
d_call: -

cdr3_aa: CASRETGISTDTQYF
cdr3_nt: TGTGCCAGCAGGGAAACAGGGATTAGCACAGATACGCAGTATTTT
v_call: TRBV27
clone_size: -
j_call: TRBJ2-3
d_call: -

cdr3_aa: CASSPPGLAGGYEQYF
cdr3_nt: TGTGCCAGCTCACCACCGGGACTAGCGGGGGGCTACGAGCAGTACTTC
v_call: TRBV18
clone_size: once
j_call: TRBJ2-7
d_call: TRBD2

cdr3_aa: CASSLLGQGESEAFF
cdr3_nt: TGTGCCAGCAGCTTATTGGGACAGGGGGAGTCGGAAGCTTTCTTT
v_call: TRBV11-2
clone_size: few
j_call: TRBJ1-1
d_call: TRBD1

cdr3_aa: CASSSARGPNEAFF
cdr3_nt: TGTGCCAGCAGCTCGGCCAGGGGACCCAATGAAGCTTTCTTT
v_call: TRBV5-4
clone_size: few
j_call: TRBJ1-1
d_call: -

cdr3_aa: CASRRATLRPGEAFF
cdr3_nt: TGTGCCAGCCGCCGTGCGACCCTACGACCGGGTGAAGCTTTCTTT
v_call: TRBV2
clone_size: -
j_call: TRBJ1-1
d_call: -

cdr3_aa: CASSESTSPSNQPQHF
cdr3_nt: TGTGCCAGCAGTGAAAGTACGAGCCCAAGCAATCAGCCCCAGCATTTT
v_call: TRBV25-1
clone_size: -
j_call: TRBJ1-5
d_call: -

cdr3_aa: CASSSPGGNTEAFF
cdr3_nt: TGTGCCAGCAGTTCCCCAGGGGGGAACACTGAAGCTTTCTTT
v_call: TRBV27
clone_size: -
j_call: TRBJ1-1
d_call: TRBD1

cdr3_aa: CASSYSHGSADTQYF
cdr3_nt: TGTGCCAGCAGTTACTCCCACGGAAGCGCAGATACGCAGTATTTT
v_call: TRBV6-5
clone_size: many
j_call: TRBJ2-3
d_call: -

cdr3_aa: CASSPRDYGYTF
cdr3_nt: TGTGCCAGCAGCCCCCGGGACTATGGCTACACCTTC
v_call: TRBV7-8
clone_size: -
j_call: TRBJ1-2
d_call: -

cdr3_aa: CASSLRGDTNNEQFF
cdr3_nt: TGTGCCAGCAGCTTACGGGGGGACACTAACAATGAGCAGTTCTTC
v_call: TRBV11-3
clone_size: -
j_call: TRBJ2-1
d_call: -

cdr3_aa: CASRHRQGGEAFF
cdr3_nt: TGTGCCAGCCGGCACAGGCAGGGGGGTGAAGCTTTCTTT
v_call: TRBV6-5
clone_size: -
j_call: TRBJ1-1
d_call: TRBD1

cdr3_aa: CASIVGNFGEAFF
cdr3_nt: TGTGCCAGCATTGTCGGGAACTTCGGTGAAGCTTTCTTT
v_call: TRBV28
clone_size: -
j_call: TRBJ1-1
d_call: -

cdr3_aa: CASSHSGYSTDTQYF
cdr3_nt: TGTGCCAGCAGTCATAGCGGGTATAGCACAGATACGCAGTATTTT
v_call: TRBV28
clone_size: once
j_call: TRBJ2-3
d_call: TRBD2

cdr3_aa: CASSYLTLGGNEQFF
cdr3_nt: TGTGCCAGCAGTTACTTAACCCTGGGGGGCAATGAGCAGTTCTTC
v_call: TRBV6-5
clone_size: -
j_call: TRBJ2-1
d_call: -

cdr3_aa: CASRMEVDGSPLHF
cdr3_nt: TGTGCCAGCAGGATGGAGGTTGATGGTTCACCCCTCCACTTT
v_call: TRBV6-5
clone_size: -
j_call: TRBJ1-6
d_call: -

cdr3_aa: CASSIEALAGTSGTGELFF
cdr3_nt: TGTGCCAGTAGTATAGAGGCGCTAGCGGGGACCTCGGGCACCGGGGAGCTGTTTTTT
v_call: TRBV19
clone_size: -
j_call: TRBJ2-2
d_call: TRBD2

cdr3_aa: CASSKVEASNTEAFF
cdr3_nt: TGTGCCAGCAGCAAAGTTGAGGCTTCGAACACTGAAGCTTTCTTT
v_call: TRBV21-1
clone_size: few
j_call: TRBJ1-1
d_call: -

cdr3_aa: CSVEKTGLRRYTF
cdr3_nt: TGCAGCGTTGAGAAGACAGGCCTTCGTCGCTACACCTTC
v_call: TRBV29-1
clone_size: -
j_call: TRBJ1-2
d_call: -

cdr3_aa: CASSFFTSNTGELFF
cdr3_nt: TGTGCCAGCAGCTTCTTCACATCGAACACCGGGGAGCTGTTTTTT
v_call: TRBV5-6
clone_size: few
j_call: TRBJ2-2
d_call: -